This T cell receptor (beta chain) appears in the sequencing data of a study of blood T cell repertoires in COVID-19. Study information: Sample material is recorded as cDNA or gDNA derived from T cells, B-cell-depleted T cells, or PBMCs.

Sequenced by immunoSEQ multiplex PCR; TCRdb stores in-frame clones only, minus some. The top ten clones hold roughly 11% of a sample with 65,000 to 85,000 clones, more than 75% of them seen once. Losses at the gene ends were 6 bases for V and 4 bases for J; bases not matched to a gene: 10. Germline V gives CDR1 MNHEY, CDR2 SVGEGT. CDR3 length: 16 amino acids. The chain carries TRBV6-2 or TRBV6-3 and TRBJ1-1; 11 nucleotides match TRBD1. The source of this sequence is a woman between 18 and 29 years old with acute or convalescent COVID-19. Sequenced sample: peripheral blood. As DNA, the CDR3 is TGTGCCAGCAGCCCTACTCCGGACAGGGGGCTCACTGAAGCTTTCTTT. Protein: CASSPTPDRGLTEAFF.